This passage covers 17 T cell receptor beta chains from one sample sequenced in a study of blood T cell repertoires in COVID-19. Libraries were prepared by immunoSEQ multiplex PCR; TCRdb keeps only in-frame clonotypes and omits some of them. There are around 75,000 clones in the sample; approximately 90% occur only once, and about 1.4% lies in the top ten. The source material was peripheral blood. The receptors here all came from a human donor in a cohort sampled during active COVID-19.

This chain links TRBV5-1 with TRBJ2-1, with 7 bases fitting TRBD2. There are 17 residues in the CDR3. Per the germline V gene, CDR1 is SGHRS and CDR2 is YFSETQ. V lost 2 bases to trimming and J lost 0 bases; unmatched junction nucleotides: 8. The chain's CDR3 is CASSFRGGGSSYNEQFF. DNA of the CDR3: TGCGCCAGCAGCTTCCGGGGCGGCGGGAGCTCCTACAATGAGCAGTTCTTC.

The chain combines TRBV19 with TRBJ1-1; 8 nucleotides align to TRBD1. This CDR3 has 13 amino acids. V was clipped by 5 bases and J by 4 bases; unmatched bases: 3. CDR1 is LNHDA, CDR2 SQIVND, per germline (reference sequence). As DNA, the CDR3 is TGTGCCAGTAGTTTCCAGGGGGCCACTGAAGCTTTCTTT. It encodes CASSFQGATEAFF.

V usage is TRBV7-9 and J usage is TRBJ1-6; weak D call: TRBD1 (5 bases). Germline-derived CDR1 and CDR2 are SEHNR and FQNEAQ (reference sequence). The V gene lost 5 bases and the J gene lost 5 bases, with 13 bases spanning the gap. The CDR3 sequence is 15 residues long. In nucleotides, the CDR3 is TGTGCCAGCAGCCCAGTGGGGCTGGATAATTCACCCCTCCACTTT. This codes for CASSPVGLDNSPLHF.

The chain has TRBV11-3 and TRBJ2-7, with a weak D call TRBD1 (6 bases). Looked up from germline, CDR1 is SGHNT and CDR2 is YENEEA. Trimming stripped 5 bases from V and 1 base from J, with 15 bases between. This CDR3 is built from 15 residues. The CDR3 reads CASSPGQGRSYEQYF. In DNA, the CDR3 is TGTGCCAGCAGCCCAGGCCAGGGGCGATCCTACGAGCAGTACTTC.

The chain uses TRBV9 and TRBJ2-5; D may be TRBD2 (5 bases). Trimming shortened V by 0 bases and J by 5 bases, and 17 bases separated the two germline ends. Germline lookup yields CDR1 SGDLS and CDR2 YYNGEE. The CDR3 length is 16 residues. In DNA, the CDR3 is TGTGCCAGCAGCGTAGGGGTGGCGGGTTCCGCGGAGACCCAGTACTTC. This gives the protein CASSVGVAGSAETQYF.

CDR3 bases: TGTGCCAGCAGAATATCTGCGACAAACACCGGGGAGCTGTTTTTT. Protein sequence: CASRISATNTGELFF. The V call is TRBV7-2, the J call TRBJ2-2; D uncertain. Trimming cost V 6 bases and J 2 bases, with 13 bases left between them. The V gene's germline CDR1 is SGHTA and CDR2 FQGNSA. The CDR3 spans 15 residues.

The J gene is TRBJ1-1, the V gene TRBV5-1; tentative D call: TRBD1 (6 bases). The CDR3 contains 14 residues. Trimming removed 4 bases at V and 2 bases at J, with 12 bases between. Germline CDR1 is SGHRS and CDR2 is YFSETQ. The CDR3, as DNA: TGCGCCAGCAGCCTAACGACAGGTAACACTGAAGCTTTCTTT. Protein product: CASSLTTGNTEAFF. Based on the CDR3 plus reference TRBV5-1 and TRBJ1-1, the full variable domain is KAGVTQTPRYLIKTRGQQVTLSCSPISGHRSVSWYQQTPGQGLQFLFEYFSETQRNKGNFPGRFSGRQFSNSRSEMNVSTLELGDSALYLCASSLTTGNTEAFFGQGTRLTVV.

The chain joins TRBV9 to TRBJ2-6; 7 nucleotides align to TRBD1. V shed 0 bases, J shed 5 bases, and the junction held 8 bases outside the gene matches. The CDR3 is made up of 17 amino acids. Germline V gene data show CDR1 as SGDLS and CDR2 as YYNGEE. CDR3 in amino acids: CASSVVAHRGWANVLTF. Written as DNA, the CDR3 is TGTGCCAGCAGCGTAGTTGCCCACAGGGGCTGGGCCAACGTCCTGACTTTC. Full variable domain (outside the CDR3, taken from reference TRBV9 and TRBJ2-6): DSGVTQTPKHLITATGQRVTLRCSPRSGDLSVYWYQQSLDQGLQFLIQYYNGEERAKGNILERFSAQQFPDLHSELNLSSLELGDSALYFCASSVVAHRGWANVLTFGAGSRLTVL.

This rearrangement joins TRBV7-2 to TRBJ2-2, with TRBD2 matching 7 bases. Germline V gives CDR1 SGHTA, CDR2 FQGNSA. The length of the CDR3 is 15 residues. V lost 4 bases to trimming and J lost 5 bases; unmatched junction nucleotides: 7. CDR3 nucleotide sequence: TGTGCCAGCAGCTCGAACGGGGGGAGTACCGGGGAGCTGTTTTTT. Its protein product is CASSSNGGSTGELFF. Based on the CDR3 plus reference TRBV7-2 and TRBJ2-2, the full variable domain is GAGVSQSPSNKVTEKGKDVELRCDPISGHTALYWYRQSLGQGLEFLIYFQGNSAPDKSGLPSDRFSAERTGGSVSTLTIQRTQQEDSAVYLCASSSNGGSTGELFFGEGSRLTVL.

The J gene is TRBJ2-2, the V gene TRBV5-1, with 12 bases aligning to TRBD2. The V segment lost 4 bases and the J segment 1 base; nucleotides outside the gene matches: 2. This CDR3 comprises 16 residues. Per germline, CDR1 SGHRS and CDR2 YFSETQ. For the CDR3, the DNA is TGCGCCAGCAGCGTACTAGCGGGAGGGAACACCGGGGAGCTGTTTTTT. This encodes CASSVLAGGNTGELFF.

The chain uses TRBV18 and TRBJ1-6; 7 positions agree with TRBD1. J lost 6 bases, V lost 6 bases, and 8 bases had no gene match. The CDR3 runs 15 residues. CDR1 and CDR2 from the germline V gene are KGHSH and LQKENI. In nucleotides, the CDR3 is TGTGCCAGCTCGTTCGGGACAGCCGTTAATTCACCCCTCCACTTT. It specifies CASSFGTAVNSPLHF.

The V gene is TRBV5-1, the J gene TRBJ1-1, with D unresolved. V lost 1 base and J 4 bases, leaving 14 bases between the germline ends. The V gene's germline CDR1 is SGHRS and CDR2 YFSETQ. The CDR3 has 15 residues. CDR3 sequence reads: CASSLFGETGTEAFF. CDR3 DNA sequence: TGCGCCAGCAGCTTGTTCGGGGAGACGGGCACTGAAGCTTTCTTT.

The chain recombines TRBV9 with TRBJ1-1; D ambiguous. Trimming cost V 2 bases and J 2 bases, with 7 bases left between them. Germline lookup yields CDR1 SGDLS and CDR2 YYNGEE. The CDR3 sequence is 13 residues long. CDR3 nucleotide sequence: TGTGCCAGCAGCGTTGAGCCCAACACTGAAGCTTTCTTT. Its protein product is CASSVEPNTEAFF.

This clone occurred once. CDR3: CASSAVLAGVAKNIQYF. CDR3 bases: TGTGCCAGCAGCGCCGTCCTAGCGGGCGTAGCCAAAAACATTCAGTACTTC. The chain employs TRBV11-2 and TRBJ2-4; 8 bases agree with TRBD2. The germline V gene has CDR1 SGHAT and CDR2 FQNNGV. The CDR3 has 17 residues. J was trimmed by 0 bases and V by 5 bases; bases with no gene match: 9.

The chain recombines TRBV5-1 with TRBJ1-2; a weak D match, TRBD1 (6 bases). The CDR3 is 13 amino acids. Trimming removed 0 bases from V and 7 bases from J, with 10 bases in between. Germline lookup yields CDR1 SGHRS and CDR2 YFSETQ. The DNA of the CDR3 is TGCGCCAGCAGCTTGGCAGGGGTCGGTGGCTACACCTTC. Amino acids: CASSLAGVGGYTF.

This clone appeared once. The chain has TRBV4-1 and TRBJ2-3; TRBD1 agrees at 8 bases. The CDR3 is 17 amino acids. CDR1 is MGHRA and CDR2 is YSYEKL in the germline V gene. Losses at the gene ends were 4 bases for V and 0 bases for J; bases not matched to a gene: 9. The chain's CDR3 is CASSLRVQGASTDTQYF. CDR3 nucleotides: TGCGCCAGCAGCCTAAGGGTGCAGGGGGCAAGCACAGATACGCAGTATTTT.

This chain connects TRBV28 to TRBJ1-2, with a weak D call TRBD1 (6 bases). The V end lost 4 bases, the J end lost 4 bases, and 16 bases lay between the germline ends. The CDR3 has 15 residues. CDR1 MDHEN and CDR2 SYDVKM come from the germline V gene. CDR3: CASSSTTQGIYGYTF. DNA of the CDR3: TGTGCCAGCAGTTCAACGACCCAGGGGATCTATGGCTACACCTTC.